This passage covers 14 T cell receptor beta chains from one sample sequenced in a study of PD-1 blockade in classical Hodgkin lymphoma (dated by TCRdb to 2018 to 2020). Receptors were amplified or captured by the immunoSEQ multiplex PCR assay. As stored in TCRdb, this immuneACCESS dataset retains in-frame rearrangements with V and J assigned. A fraction of the clones does not appear; measured against another copy, unresolved V genes explain less than half of the discrepancy, and the remainder lacks a known reason. This sample has 40,000 to 45,000 clones in its table, and approximately 70% of those were observed once. The ten largest make up approximately 3% of the sample. This specimen's time point label, interpreted: cycle 2 day 1 (C2D1) of nivolumab. All trial patients had relapsed after autologous stem cell transplantation, with cohorts A, B and C differing in prior brentuximab vedotin exposure.

The sample was peripheral blood mononuclear cells (PBMCs), taken before the second cycle of nivolumab. These receptors were obtained from a human donor with classical Hodgkin lymphoma.

The rearrangement joins TRBV18 to TRBJ2-1; 10 nucleotides match TRBD2. The CDR3 length is 18 residues. Losses at the gene ends were 6 bases for V and 2 bases for J; bases not matched to a gene: 13. Germline loops: CDR1 KGHSH, CDR2 LQKENI. This CDR3 reads CASSPYERLAGAYNEQFF. CDR3 DNA sequence: TGTGCCAGCTCGCCTTATGAGCGTCTAGCGGGGGCCTACAATGAGCAGTTCTTC.

CDR3 nucleotides: TGTGCCAGCAGCTCTGGACAGGGTCCCTACAATGAGCAGTTCTTC. This encodes CASSSGQGPYNEQFF. The rearrangement uses TRBV7-9 and TRBJ2-1; the match to TRBD1 covers 8 bases. Trimming removed 4 bases from V and 2 bases from J; junction bases left unmatched: 4. The CDR3 is made up of 15 amino acids. The germline V gene encodes CDR1 SEHNR and CDR2 FQNEAQ (reference sequence).

The V call is TRBV15, the J call TRBJ2-7; TRBD1 matches at 7 bases. The trim removed 3 bases at V and 6 bases at J, leaving 2 bases unmatched. The CDR3 runs to 12 residues. Germline lookup yields CDR1 LNHNV and CDR2 YYDKDF (reference sequence). The CDR3, as DNA: TGTGCCACCAGCAGGACAGGGTCCGAGCAGTACTTC. Translation gives CATSRTGSEQYF. The full variable domain, with the rest looked up from reference TRBV15 and TRBJ2-7, is DAMVIQNPRYQVTQFGKPVTLSCSQTLNHNVMYWYQQKSSQAPKLLFHYYDKDFNNEADTPDNFQSRRPNTSFCFLDIRSPGLGDTAMYLCATSRTGSEQYFGPGTRLTVT.

This clone has just one count. This chain joins TRBV5-6 and TRBJ2-1, with 8 nucleotides matching TRBD2. The length of the CDR3 is 17 residues. Looked up from germline, CDR1 is SGHDT and CDR2 is YYEEEE. V shed 5 bases, J shed 4 bases, and the junction held 14 bases outside the gene matches. The CDR3 protein is CASSPGGGRIGYNEQFF. CDR3 DNA: TGTGCCAGCAGTCCGGGAGGCGGGAGGATAGGGTACAATGAGCAGTTCTTC.

The chain carries TRBV4-3 and TRBJ2-6; tentative D call: TRBD1 (5 bases). Germline V gives CDR1 LGHNA, CDR2 YSLEER. Trimming removed 4 bases from V and 4 bases from J, with 14 bases in between. This CDR3 comprises 16 residues. For the CDR3, the DNA is TGCGCCAGCAGCCTGGATCAGGGTCCCGGGGCCAACGTCCTGACTTTC. This translates into CASSLDQGPGANVLTF.

This chain joins TRBV21-1 and TRBJ2-1; the D call in the table, TRBD2, was not verified against the DNA. TRBV21-1 is marked as a pseudogene. The CDR3 has 16 amino acids. The CDR3 DNA is TGTGCCAGCAGCGAGGGAAACGTAAGCTCCTACAATGAGCAGTTCTTC. Its protein product is CASSEGNVSSYNEQFF.

The chain is built from TRBV29-1 and TRBJ1-1; no definite D call. V gave up 5 bases and J gave up 4 bases, with 8 bases separating them. The CDR3 is made up of 11 amino acids. The germline CDR1 and CDR2 sequences are SQVTM and ANQGSEA. The CDR3 sequence: CSVLVSTEAFF. The CDR3 DNA sequence: TGCAGCGTTCTAGTGAGCACTGAAGCTTTCTTT.

J is TRBJ2-7 and V is TRBV28; TRBD2 agrees at 11 bases. V lost 2 bases, J lost 0 bases, and 15 bases stayed unmatched. This CDR3 is 20 amino acids long. Looked up from germline, CDR1 is MDHEN and CDR2 is SYDVKM. CDR3 sequence reads: CASSLVDWGLAGGISYEQYF. The CDR3 bases are TGTGCCAGCAGTTTAGTAGACTGGGGGCTAGCGGGAGGTATCTCCTACGAGCAGTACTTC.

In its sample, this clone was seen once. The V call is TRBV18, the J call TRBJ1-5; no clear D. V lost 3 bases and J lost 3, with 9 bases in between. This CDR3 has 14 residues. Germline V gene sequence: CDR1 KGHSH, CDR2 LQKENI. The CDR3 loop reads CASSPRADNQPQHF. The CDR3 DNA reads as TGTGCCAGCTCACCCCGGGCCGACAATCAGCCCCAGCATTTT.

J is TRBJ1-2 and V is TRBV5-6, with unresolved D. From germline, CDR1 is SGHDT and CDR2 YYEEEE. This CDR3 region has 14 residues. The ends were cut back, 0 bases at V and 8 bases at J, with 14 bases in the middle. CDR3 nucleotides: TGTGCCAGCAGCTTGGTGGCAGGCGGAAAAGGCTACACCTTC. It yields the protein CASSLVAGGKGYTF.

The CDR3 is CASSSTRGRTEAFF. For the CDR3, the DNA is TGTGCCAGCAGCTCAACAAGGGGGAGGACTGAAGCTTTCTTT. The rearrangement links TRBV7-9 to TRBJ1-1; D might be TRBD1 (6 bases). The CDR3 is 14 residues long. V shed 4 bases and J shed 5 bases, with 14 bases lying between them. Germline-derived CDR1 and CDR2 are SEHNR and FQNEAQ (reference sequence).

This clone has only one observation. The rearrangement links TRBV7-2 to TRBJ1-2; a possible D gene is TRBD1 (6 bases). There are 12 residues in the CDR3. V lost 5 bases to trimming and J lost 8 bases, with 12 bases between them. Germline assignment: CDR1 SGHTA and CDR2 FQGNSA. CDR3 protein: CASSLGAGGYTF. DNA for the CDR3: TGTGCCAGCAGCCTGGGGGCAGGAGGCTACACCTTC.

V gene TRBV11-2 combines with J gene TRBJ2-7; D may be TRBD2 (6 bases). The CDR3 has 15 residues. V dropped 5 bases and J dropped 0 bases, with 14 bases sitting between them. Germline loops: CDR1 SGHAT, CDR2 FQNNGV. The CDR3, as DNA: TGTGCCAGCAGCCTCGAGGCGGGACCCTCCTACGAGCAGTACTTC. The encoded protein is CASSLEAGPSYEQYF. Variable domain in full (rest from reference TRBV11-2 and TRBJ2-7): EAGVAQSPRYKIIEKRQSVAFWCNPISGHATLYWYQQILGQGPKLLIQFQNNGVVDDSQLPKDRFSAERLKGVDSTLKIQPAKLEDSAVYLCASSLEAGPSYEQYFGPGTRLTVT.

This sequence joins TRBV5-1 and TRBJ2-2; TRBD2 matches 14 bases. The CDR3 is made up of 17 amino acids. Germline V CDR1 and CDR2: SGHRS, YFSETQ. The junction had 5 bases not matched to a gene; V was cut back by 2 bases and J by 5 bases. The CDR3 loop reads CASSFSGLAGETGELFF. The CDR3 DNA follows: TGCGCCAGCAGCTTCTCGGGACTAGCGGGAGAGACCGGGGAGCTGTTTTTT.